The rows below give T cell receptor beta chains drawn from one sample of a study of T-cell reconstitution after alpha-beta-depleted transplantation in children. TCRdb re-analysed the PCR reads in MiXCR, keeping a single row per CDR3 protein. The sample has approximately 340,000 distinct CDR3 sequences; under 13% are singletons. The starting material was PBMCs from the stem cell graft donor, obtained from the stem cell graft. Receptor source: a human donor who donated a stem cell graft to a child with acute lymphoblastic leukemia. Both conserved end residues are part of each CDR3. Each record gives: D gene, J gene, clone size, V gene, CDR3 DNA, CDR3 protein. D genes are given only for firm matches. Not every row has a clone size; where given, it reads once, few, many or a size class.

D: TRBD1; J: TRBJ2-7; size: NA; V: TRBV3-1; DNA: TGTGCCAGCAGCCTGGACAGGAGGAACGAGCAGTACTTC; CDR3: CASSLDRRNEQYF
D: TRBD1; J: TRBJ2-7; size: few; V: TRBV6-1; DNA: TGTGCCAGCAGTAGGGACAGGTTCAGCTCCTACGAGCAGTACTTC; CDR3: CASSRDRFSSYEQYF
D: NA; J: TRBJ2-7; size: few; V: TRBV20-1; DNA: TGCAGTGCTAGGGGTAGTATAGCCTACGAGCAGTACTTC; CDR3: CSARGSIAYEQYF
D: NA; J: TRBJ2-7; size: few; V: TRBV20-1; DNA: TGCAGTGTTTCCGGGGACTCCTACGAGCAGTACTTC; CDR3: CSVSGDSYEQYF
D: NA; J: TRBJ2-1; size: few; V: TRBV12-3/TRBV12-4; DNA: TGTGCCAGCAGTTTAGCGGGGAGTCTATCCTACAATGAGCAGTTCTTC; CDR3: CASSLAGSLSYNEQFF
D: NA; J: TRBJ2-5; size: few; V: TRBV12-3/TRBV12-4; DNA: TGTGCCAGCAGTCCTCAAACAAAGGGGGGGACCCAGTACTTC; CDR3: CASSPQTKGGTQYF
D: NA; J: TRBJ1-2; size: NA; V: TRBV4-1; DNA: TGCGCCAGCAGCCAAGGAGGGGGAGGGAGGGGATATGGCTACACCTTC; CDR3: CASSQGGGGRGYGYTF
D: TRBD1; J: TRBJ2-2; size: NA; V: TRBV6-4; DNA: TGTGCCAGCAGGCAGGGGGCGAGCACCGGGGAGCTGTTTTTT; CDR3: CASRQGASTGELFF
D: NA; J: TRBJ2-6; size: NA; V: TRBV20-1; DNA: TGCAGTGCTAGAGATCGGTTGGGCTCTCACTCTGGGGCCAACGTCCTGACTTTC; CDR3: CSARDRLGSHSGANVLTF
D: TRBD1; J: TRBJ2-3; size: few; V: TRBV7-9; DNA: TGTGCCAGCAGCACATACAGGGGGCGGAGAGATACGCAGTATTTT; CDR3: CASSTYRGRRDTQYF
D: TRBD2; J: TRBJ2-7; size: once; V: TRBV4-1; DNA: TGCGCCAGCAGCCAGGGGGGACTAGCGGGATCAGCCCACGAGCAGTACTTC; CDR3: CASSQGGLAGSAHEQYF
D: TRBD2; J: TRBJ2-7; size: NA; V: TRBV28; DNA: TGTGCCAGCAGTTACCCTCTAGCGGGAGGCACCTACGAGCAGTACTTC; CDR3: CASSYPLAGGTYEQYF
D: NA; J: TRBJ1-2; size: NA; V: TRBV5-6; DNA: TGTGCCAGCAGCCTTCTTGATTCCGGGAGCACCTTC; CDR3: CASSLLDSGSTF
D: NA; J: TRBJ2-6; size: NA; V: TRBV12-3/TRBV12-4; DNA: TGTGCCAGCGGGTTCCTAACCGGGGCCAACGTCCTGACTTTC; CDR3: CASGFLTGANVLTF
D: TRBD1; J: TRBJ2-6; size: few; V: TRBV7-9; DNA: TGTGCCAGCAGCTCCGGGACAGGATCCTCTGGGGCCAACGTCCTGACTTTC; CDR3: CASSSGTGSSGANVLTF
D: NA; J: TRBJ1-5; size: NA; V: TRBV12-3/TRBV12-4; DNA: TGTGCCAGTCTTAACGGGGATAGCAATCAGCCCCAGCATTTT; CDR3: CASLNGDSNQPQHF
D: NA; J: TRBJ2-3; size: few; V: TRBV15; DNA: TGTGCCACCAGCAGAACGCGGCTAGAAGATACGCAGTATTTT; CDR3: CATSRTRLEDTQYF
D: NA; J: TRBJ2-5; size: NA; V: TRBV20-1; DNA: TGCAGTGCTAGTGAGTTGGAGTCCTCGGAGACCCAGTACTTC; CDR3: CSASELESSETQYF
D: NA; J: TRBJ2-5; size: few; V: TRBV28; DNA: TGTGCCAGCACCTCGGGCAGCGGAGAGACCCAGTACTTC; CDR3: CASTSGSGETQYF
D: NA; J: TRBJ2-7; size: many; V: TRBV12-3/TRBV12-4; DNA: TGTGCCAGCGCAATGTCCTACGAGCAGTACTTC; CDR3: CASAMSYEQYF
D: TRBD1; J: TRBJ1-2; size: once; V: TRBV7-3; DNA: TGTGCCAGCAGCGACAGGGGCGGCTATGGCTACACCTTC; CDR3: CASSDRGGYGYTF
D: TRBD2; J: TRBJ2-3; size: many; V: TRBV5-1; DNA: TGCGCCAGCAGCGGAGGGACTAGCGGGATTTCAGATACGCAGTATTTT; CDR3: CASSGGTSGISDTQYF
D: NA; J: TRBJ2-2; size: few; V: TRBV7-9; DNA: TGTGCCAGCAGCCTATGGAAAAACACCGGGGAGCTGTTTTTT; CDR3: CASSLWKNTGELFF